Reported below is one T cell receptor beta chain. The CDR3 has 12 residues. V lost 10 bases to trimming and J lost 2 bases, with 11 bases between them. Looked up from germline, CDR1 is ENHRY and CDR2 is SYGVKD. The data originate from a study of patients and donors after allogeneic stem cell transplantation. TCRdb redid the calling of the RT-PCR reads with MiXCR, one entry per CDR3 protein. The sample shows roughly 200,000 distinct CDR3 sequences, 35% to 45% of them seen only once. This sequence was found in a human donor who was either an allogeneic HSCT recipient or a stem cell or donor lymphocyte infusion donor (not recorded which). It is not recorded whose cells these are; they may come from a transplant donor. The sequenced sample consisted of blood, either unsorted or a sorted T cell fraction (not recorded which). The rearrangement uses TRBV10-3 and TRBJ2-5; the D call may be TRBD1 or TRBD2 (5 bases each). The CDR3 spells CASRDRQETQYF. The CDR3 region has the DNA TGTGCCAGCCGGGACCGTCAAGAGACCCAGTACTTC.